The rows below give T cell receptor beta chains drawn from one sample of a study of blood T cell repertoires in COVID-19. Clones were read by immunoSEQ multiplex PCR, and TCRdb kept only the in-frame ones, dropping some. The profile shows fewer than 400,000 clones, nearly 90% of them singletons. Material for sequencing was PBMCs or T cells enriched from blood (not recorded which). Every receptor here comes from a woman aged 30 to 39 who had recovered from COVID-19. Each CDR3 is given with its conserved first and last residue. The D gene is left open where the match is weak. Some rows mark clone size as missing; the rest say once, few, many or name a class of expanded clone.

J: TRBJ2-5
size: NA
V: TRBV9
D: TRBD1
CDR3: CASSARQGPRETQYF
DNA: TGTGCCAGCAGCGCCCGACAGGGTCCAAGGGAGACCCAGTACTTC

J: TRBJ2-7
size: NA
V: TRBV21-1
D: NA
CDR3: CASSFRPPTYDEQYF
DNA: TGTGCCAGCAGCTTTCGTCCCCCGACTTATGACGAGCAGTACTTC

J: TRBJ2-7
size: NA
V: TRBV28
D: NA
CDR3: CASSLQETYEQYF
DNA: TGTGCCAGCAGTTTGCAGGAAACCTACGAGCAGTACTTC

J: TRBJ2-1
size: few
V: TRBV30
D: TRBD2
CDR3: CAWSAPSGGGNNEQFF
DNA: TGTGCCTGGAGTGCCCCTAGCGGGGGGGGGAACAATGAGCAGTTCTTC

J: TRBJ2-5
size: NA
V: TRBV7-9
D: NA
CDR3: CASSGEETQYF
DNA: TGTGCCAGCAGCGGAGAAGAGACCCAGTACTTC

J: TRBJ2-1
size: NA
V: TRBV5-8
D: TRBD1
CDR3: CASSSDRQGRGFF
DNA: TGTGCCAGCAGCAGCGACCGACAGGGCAGAGGGTTCTTC

J: TRBJ1-3
size: NA
V: TRBV7-2
D: NA
CDR3: CASSLSQVHSGNTIYF
DNA: TGTGCCAGCAGCTTATCACAGGTCCACTCTGGAAACACCATATATTTT

J: TRBJ1-1
size: NA
V: TRBV30
D: TRBD1
CDR3: CAWMQGVVNTEAFF
DNA: TGTGCGTGGATGCAGGGGGTTGTTAACACTGAAGCTTTCTTT

J: TRBJ1-1
size: NA
V: TRBV5-1
D: TRBD1
CDR3: CASSSGLVRRDRVNAEAFF
DNA: TGCGCCAGCAGCTCGGGGCTGGTTCGGCGGGACAGGGTGAATGCTGAAGCTTTCTTT

J: TRBJ2-7
size: NA
V: TRBV28
D: NA
CDR3: CASRRTVSYEQYF
DNA: TGTGCCAGCAGACGGACAGTCTCCTACGAGCAGTACTTC

J: TRBJ2-3
size: NA
V: TRBV6-5
D: TRBD2
CDR3: CASSYLAGGTDTQYF
DNA: TGTGCCAGCAGTTACCTAGCGGGGGGAACAGATACGCAGTATTTT

J: TRBJ2-5
size: NA
V: TRBV28
D: NA
CDR3: CASRAANERETQYF
DNA: TGTGCCAGCAGAGCTGCTAATGAGAGGGAGACCCAGTACTTC

J: TRBJ1-6
size: NA
V: TRBV18
D: NA
CDR3: CASSGYRDVNSPLHF
DNA: TGTGCCAGCTCCGGGTACAGGGACGTTAATTCACCCCTCCACTTT

J: TRBJ2-1
size: NA
V: TRBV2
D: NA
CDR3: CASRSGDSYNEQFF
DNA: TGTGCCAGCAGGTCCGGAGATTCCTACAATGAGCAGTTCTTC

J: TRBJ2-7
size: NA
V: TRBV6-1
D: NA
CDR3: CASSEAGRGYEQYF
DNA: TGTGCCAGCAGTGAAGCAGGCAGGGGCTACGAGCAGTACTTC

J: TRBJ2-1
size: NA
V: TRBV28
D: NA
CDR3: CASATLERTNNEQFF
DNA: TGTGCCAGCGCGACTCTCGAGCGAACTAACAATGAGCAGTTCTTC

J: TRBJ1-3
size: NA
V: TRBV4-3
D: NA
CDR3: CASSQVWGPVGSGNTIYF
DNA: TGCGCCAGCAGCCAAGTCTGGGGCCCCGTTGGCTCTGGAAACACCATATATTTT

J: TRBJ1-2
size: NA
V: TRBV4-1
D: NA
CDR3: CASSQDWKVQGPPSGYTF
DNA: TGCGCCAGCAGCCAAGATTGGAAGGTACAGGGTCCCCCCTCTGGCTACACCTTC

J: TRBJ1-2
size: NA
V: TRBV19
D: TRBD1
CDR3: CASSGTTRTGDIYGYTF
DNA: TGTGCCAGTAGTGGTACCACTCGGACAGGGGACATCTATGGCTACACCTTC

J: TRBJ2-7
size: NA
V: TRBV19
D: TRBD1
CDR3: CASSTGQGSYEQYF
DNA: TGTGCCAGTAGCACCGGACAGGGCTCCTACGAGCAGTACTTC

J: TRBJ2-5
size: NA
V: TRBV9
D: TRBD2
CDR3: CASSESSGQETQYF
DNA: TGTGCCAGCAGCGAGTCTAGCGGACAAGAGACCCAGTACTTC

J: TRBJ1-1
size: NA
V: TRBV25-1
D: NA
CDR3: CASSENLGRTSEAFF
DNA: TGTGCCAGCAGTGAAAATCTAGGTCGCACTTCCGAAGCTTTCTTT

J: TRBJ2-1
size: NA
V: TRBV5-1
D: TRBD1
CDR3: CASSLGQGTNEQFF
DNA: TGCGCCAGCAGCTTGGGACAGGGAACAAATGAGCAGTTCTTC

J: TRBJ1-5
size: NA
V: TRBV21-1
D: NA
CDR3: CASSARPGDQPQHF
DNA: TGTGCCAGCAGCGCTCGACCAGGGGATCAGCCCCAGCATTTT

J: TRBJ2-7
size: NA
V: TRBV6-1
D: TRBD2
CDR3: CASSELPSGRHEQYF
DNA: TGTGCCAGCAGTGAGTTACCTAGCGGGAGACACGAGCAGTACTTC

J: TRBJ1-2
size: NA
V: TRBV4-3
D: NA
CDR3: CASSRGVPPHYGYTF
DNA: TGCGCCAGCAGCCGGGGAGTGCCCCCCCACTATGGCTACACCTTC

J: TRBJ2-5
size: NA
V: TRBV15
D: TRBD2
CDR3: CATSLPGLAGVETQYF
DNA: TGTGCCACCAGCCTACCGGGACTAGCGGGAGTAGAGACCCAGTACTTC

J: TRBJ2-3
size: few
V: TRBV6-5
D: TRBD1
CDR3: CASSLMADRGVDTQYF
DNA: TGTGCCAGCAGTTTGATGGCGGACAGGGGGGTAGATACGCAGTATTTT

J: TRBJ1-2
size: NA
V: TRBV28
D: TRBD1
CDR3: CASSSQGTDTSNYGYTF
DNA: TGTGCCAGCAGTTCCCAGGGGACAGATACCTCCAACTATGGCTACACCTTC

J: TRBJ2-1
size: NA
V: TRBV5-4
D: TRBD2
CDR3: CASSQTSGGYNEQFF
DNA: TGTGCCAGCAGCCAGACTAGCGGGGGGTACAATGAGCAGTTCTTC

J: TRBJ2-1
size: NA
V: TRBV30
D: NA
CDR3: CAWGGEETSYNEQFF
DNA: TGTGCCTGGGGCGGCGAGGAGACCTCCTACAATGAGCAGTTCTTC

J: TRBJ2-7
size: NA
V: TRBV20-1
D: NA
CDR3: CSASFAGAYEQYF
DNA: TGCAGTGCTAGTTTCGCAGGGGCCTACGAGCAGTACTTC

J: TRBJ1-4
size: NA
V: TRBV11-2
D: TRBD1
CDR3: CASNVIGQGATNEKLFF
DNA: TGTGCCAGCAACGTAATAGGACAGGGTGCAACTAATGAAAAACTGTTTTTT

J: TRBJ1-4
size: NA
V: TRBV7-6
D: NA
CDR3: CASSPGEGSNEKLFF
DNA: TGTGCCAGCAGCCCAGGGGAGGGGTCTAATGAAAAACTGTTTTTT

J: TRBJ2-3
size: NA
V: TRBV21-1
D: NA
CDR3: CASSKRVRGTDTQYF
DNA: TGTGCCAGCAGCAAACGGGTTCGGGGCACAGATACGCAGTATTTT

J: TRBJ1-1
size: NA
V: TRBV5-1
D: NA
CDR3: CASSFGGLRTEAFF
DNA: TGCGCCAGCAGCTTCGGGGGGCTAAGGACTGAAGCTTTCTTT

J: TRBJ2-4
size: NA
V: TRBV30
D: TRBD1
CDR3: CAWSAPDRRLAKNIQYF
DNA: TGTGCCTGGAGTGCCCCGGACAGGCGCCTAGCCAAAAACATTCAGTACTTC

J: TRBJ2-2
size: NA
V: TRBV11-2
D: NA
CDR3: CASSLVRRATGELFF
DNA: TGTGCCAGCAGCTTAGTACGGAGGGCCACCGGGGAGCTGTTTTTT

J: TRBJ2-7
size: NA
V: TRBV9
D: NA
CDR3: CASSVGGLYEQYF
DNA: TGTGCCAGCAGCGTAGGGGGGCTATACGAGCAGTACTTC

J: TRBJ1-2
size: few
V: TRBV19
D: NA
CDR3: CASTLGGYGYTF
DNA: TGTGCCAGTACCCTAGGGGGCTATGGCTACACCTTC

J: TRBJ2-2
size: NA
V: TRBV24-1
D: TRBD1
CDR3: CATSDPRQGSTGELFF
DNA: TGTGCCACCAGTGATCCAAGACAGGGGAGCACCGGGGAGCTGTTTTTT

J: TRBJ2-3
size: NA
V: TRBV24-1
D: TRBD2
CDR3: CATSEAAGPTDTQYF
DNA: TGTGCCACCAGTGAAGCAGCGGGGCCCACAGATACGCAGTATTTT

J: TRBJ2-7
size: NA
V: TRBV2
D: TRBD1
CDR3: CASTGQQYFEQYF
DNA: TGTGCCAGCACGGGACAGCAGTACTTTGAGCAGTACTTC

J: TRBJ1-5
size: NA
V: TRBV2
D: NA
CDR3: CASSEIREPGWPQHF
DNA: TGTGCCAGCAGTGAGATAAGGGAGCCGGGTTGGCCCCAGCATTTT

J: TRBJ1-5
size: NA
V: TRBV7-2
D: NA
CDR3: CASSPQGTSNQPQHF
DNA: TGTGCCAGCAGCCCCCAGGGGACGAGCAATCAGCCCCAGCATTTT

J: TRBJ1-3
size: NA
V: TRBV19
D: NA
CDR3: CASSAQSGNTIYF
DNA: TGTGCCAGTAGTGCCCAGTCTGGAAACACCATATATTTT

J: TRBJ1-1
size: NA
V: TRBV29-1
D: NA
CDR3: CSVRNTEAFF
DNA: TGCAGCGTCCGTAACACTGAAGCTTTCTTT

J: TRBJ2-1
size: once
V: TRBV27
D: TRBD2
CDR3: CASSWLAGAKYNEQFF
DNA: TGTGCCAGCAGTTGGCTAGCGGGGGCCAAATACAATGAGCAGTTCTTC

J: TRBJ2-7
size: once
V: TRBV27
D: TRBD2
CDR3: CASSLSLASGGAYEQYF
DNA: TGTGCCAGCAGTTTATCGTTGGCCAGCGGGGGGGCCTACGAGCAGTACTTC

J: TRBJ2-2
size: NA
V: TRBV9
D: TRBD2
CDR3: CASSAGGRGRDNTGELFF
DNA: TGTGCCAGCAGCGCGGGGGGTCGTGGGAGAGACAACACCGGGGAGCTGTTTTTT

J: TRBJ2-1
size: NA
V: TRBV27
D: NA
CDR3: CASSLSIGVQFF
DNA: TGTGCCAGCAGTTTATCGATCGGAGTGCAGTTCTTC